What follows are 3 T cell receptor beta chains derived from one specimen sequenced in a study of T-cell reconstitution after alpha-beta-depleted transplantation in children. The TCRbeta library incorporated unique molecular identifiers. TCRdb processed the PCR reads anew with MiXCR; each CDR3 protein has one entry. The data contain more than 150,000 distinct CDR3 sequences, less than 15% of them seen just once; the ten biggest clones take up around 13%. The sequencing used PBMCs from the stem cell graft donor, collected from the stem cell graft. These receptors came from a human donor who donated a stem cell graft to a child with acute lymphoblastic leukemia.

The table lists this clonotype with many counts. The rearrangement joins TRBV20-1 to TRBJ2-5, with TRBD2 matching 7 bases. The CDR3 is made up of 14 amino acids. From germline, CDR1 is DFQATT and CDR2 SNEGSKA (reference sequence). Unmatched junction bases numbered 11, after V lost 5 bases and J lost 5 bases. CDR3 coding DNA: TGCAGTGCTCGGAGAGCGGGGCAAGAGGAGACCCAGTACTTC. It codes for CSARRAGQEETQYF.

V is TRBV7-6 and J is TRBJ1-1; 9 nucleotides match TRBD1. The CDR3 extends over 14 amino acids. Germline V gives CDR1 SGHVS, CDR2 FNYEAQ. V lost 5 bases to trimming and J lost 5 bases; unmatched junction nucleotides: 6. The CDR3 DNA reads TGTGCCAGCAGCCCAGGGACAGGGAGAACTGAAGCTTTCTTT. Protein product: CASSPGTGRTEAFF.

The chain couples TRBV5-6 to TRBJ1-3; the D is unclear. V was trimmed by 1 base and J by 0 bases, leaving 8 bases between them. Looked up from germline, CDR1 is SGHDT and CDR2 is YYEEEE. The CDR3 spans 15 residues. CDR3: CASSLKGYSGNTIYF. Written as DNA, the CDR3 is TGTGCCAGCAGCTTGAAGGGATACTCTGGAAACACCATATATTTT. Looking up the rest from reference TRBV5-6 and TRBJ1-3 gives the full variable domain: DAGVTQSPTHLIKTRGQQVTLRCSPKSGHDTVSWYQQALGQGPQFIFQYYEEEERQRGNFPDRFSGHQFPNYSSELNVNALLLGDSALYLCASSLKGYSGNTIYFGEGSWLTVV.